This T cell receptor (beta chain) stems from a study of identifying expanded T cells in peripheral blood. Findings and limits, study-wide: About 1.2 clones differed between technical replicates, versus around 15 and 19 over time. Across healthy donors, higher total template counts meant significantly greater roughly two-week count variance.

TCRdb's table, derived via immunoSEQ multiplex PCR, lists solely in-frame clones and lacks some. The sample has 81,000 or so clones, about 83% seen once. No infections or other immune events were documented during collection. Comments on this clone: Its antigen is unknown.

The CDR3 length is 15 residues. The V gene's germline CDR1 is SGHNT and CDR2 YYREEE (reference sequence). V was clipped by 4 bases and J by 8 bases; unmatched bases: 10. The chain couples TRBV5-4 to TRBJ1-4; TRBD1 aligns across 8 bases. This clonotype was sampled from a person aged 18-69 years in good health. The sample taken for sequencing was blood. The CDR3 spells CASSEPGQGREKLFF. The CDR3 coding sequence is TGTGCCAGCAGCGAGCCTGGACAGGGACGCGAAAAACTGTTTTTT.